This T cell receptor (beta chain) was found in a study of shared clonotypes between healthy human individuals. Study in general: Each donor contributed plates that comprised three CD4 naive, three CD4 memory, two CD8 naive and one CD8 memory.

Assay runs were performed at deep level. This table comes from immunoSEQ multiplex PCR, and its TCRdb copy is limited to in-frame clones, with some not included. The table records over 2 million clones, roughly 94% of them present only once. The CDR3 sequence is 13 residues long. V lost 2 bases to trimming and J lost 0 bases, with 6 bases between them. The germline V gene encodes CDR1 SGHNT and CDR2 YYREEE (reference sequence). The sample comprised naive CD4+ T cells sorted from blood. As to subset: CD45RA+ positively selected. The TCR originated in a man between 18 and 35 years old in good health. The chain has TRBV5-4 and TRBJ2-7, with a weak D call TRBD2 (5 bases). CDR3 sequence: CASSFDYSYEQYF. The CDR3 DNA reads TGTGCCAGCAGCTTCGACTACTCCTACGAGCAGTACTTC.